One sample yielded the 17 T cell receptor beta chains listed below, sequenced in a study of shared T cell receptors in the human thymus. Sequencing used immunoSEQ multiplex PCR; TCRdb keeps in-frame clones, though not all of them. This sample yields roughly 560,000 clones, of which about 80% are seen a single time; 0.013% belongs to the top ten. The data were also submitted as part of a second study, on human thymus T cells.

The source material was thymocytes. All receptors derive from a boy under two years old with a congenital heart defect.

The CDR3 nucleotides are TGTGCCAGCAGCCAACTATACGGAGATTCGTACAATGAGCAGTTCTTC. Translation gives CASSQLYGDSYNEQFF. The chain joins TRBV14 to TRBJ2-1, with D uncertain. V dropped 2 bases and J dropped 4 bases, with 15 bases sitting between them. Germline V CDR1 and CDR2: SGHDN, FVKESK. The CDR3 is made up of 16 amino acids.

The chain combines TRBV28 with TRBJ2-3, with 8 bases identical to TRBD1. V shed 5 bases and J 4 bases; nucleotides not matched to a gene: 11. CDR1 MDHEN and CDR2 SYDVKM come from the germline V gene. This CDR3 region has 16 residues. CDR3: CASSAEGQVNADTQYF. CDR3 DNA: TGTGCCAGCAGTGCTGAGGGACAGGTGAACGCAGATACGCAGTATTTT.

The genes are TRBV4-1 and TRBJ2-5; 9 bases are a match to TRBD2. Germline V gene sequence: CDR1 MGHRA, CDR2 YSYEKL. The junction had 5 bases not matched to a gene; V was cut back by 1 base and J by 2 bases. The CDR3 spans 16 residues. The CDR3 is CASSQGTSARQETQYF. Here the CDR3 DNA reads TGCGCCAGCAGCCAAGGGACTAGCGCGAGACAAGAGACCCAGTACTTC.

V and J are TRBV5-4 and TRBJ2-7; 8 bases map to TRBD1. V shed 4 bases, J shed 0 bases, and the junction held 6 bases outside the gene matches. CDR1 SGHNT and CDR2 YYREEE come from the germline V gene (reference sequence). This CDR3 comprises 15 residues. DNA for the CDR3: TGTGCCAGCAGCGCAGGGGACAGGAACTCCTACGAGCAGTACTTC. Encoded protein: CASSAGDRNSYEQYF.

CDR3 loop: CASSFGGKRNSETQYF. The CDR3 coding sequence is TGTGCCAGTAGTTTTGGCGGGAAGAGGAATTCGGAGACCCAGTACTTC. The chain links TRBV19 to TRBJ2-5, with D possibly TRBD2 on 6 matching bases. The CDR3 covers 16 residues. V lost 5 bases, J lost 5 bases, and 21 bases lay in between. Germline assignment: CDR1 LNHDA and CDR2 SQIVND (reference sequence).

V is TRBV28 and J is TRBJ2-5; the match to TRBD2 covers 7 bases. This CDR3 is built from 14 residues. Per the germline V gene, CDR1 is MDHEN and CDR2 is SYDVKM. J was trimmed by 5 bases and V by 6 bases; bases with no gene match: 9. The CDR3 protein is CASRESGAWETQYF. As DNA, the CDR3 is TGTGCCAGCAGGGAAAGCGGGGCCTGGGAGACCCAGTACTTC.

The V call is TRBV30, the J call TRBJ1-5, with a possible D match to TRBD1 (6 bases). V lost 0 bases and J lost 3, with 9 bases in between. The CDR3 has 14 residues. Germline V gene data show CDR1 as GTSNPN and CDR2 as SVGIG (reference sequence). CDR3 in amino acids: CAWSVGGYNQPQHF. CDR3 bases: TGTGCCTGGAGTGTAGGGGGATACAATCAGCCCCAGCATTTT.

The table lists this clone with a few counts. CDR3 protein: CASSFSGTSYNEQFF. In DNA, the CDR3 is TGTGCCAGCAGCTTTAGCGGGACCTCCTACAATGAGCAGTTCTTC. The chain employs TRBV7-2 and TRBJ2-1, with 8 bases that match TRBD2. The CDR3 extends over 15 amino acids. V lost 3 bases and J lost 0; bases outside the gene matches: 1. Germline V gene lookup returns CDR1 SGHTA and CDR2 FQGNSA.

The V call is TRBV7-6, the J call TRBJ2-5, with TRBD2 matching 11 bases. With 0 bases clipped from V and 3 bases from J, the junction kept 9 bases outside the gene matches. This CDR3 has 18 amino acids. Germline CDR1 is SGHVS and CDR2 is FNYEAQ. The chain's CDR3 is CASSLAEGLAGGKETQYF. DNA of the CDR3: TGTGCCAGCAGCTTAGCGGAAGGGCTAGCGGGAGGTAAAGAGACCCAGTACTTC.

The chain is built from TRBV10-2 and TRBJ2-7; D is possibly TRBD2 (6 bases). The V end lost 8 bases, the J end lost 4 bases, and 12 bases lay between the germline ends. This CDR3 region has 12 residues. Germline assignment: CDR1 WSHSY and CDR2 SAAADI. The CDR3, as DNA: TGCGCCAGCCTGGGAGGATTTTACGAGCAGTACTTC. Translating it yields CASLGGFYEQYF.

The J gene is TRBJ2-7, the V gene TRBV4-3; 8 bases map to TRBD2. With V trimmed by 2 bases and J by 0 bases, 6 bases remained unmatched. Germline CDR1 and CDR2: LGHNA and YSLEER. This CDR3 has 16 amino acids. This CDR3 reads CASSQTSSGHSYEQYF. CDR3 DNA sequence: TGCGCCAGCAGCCAAACGTCTAGCGGGCACTCCTACGAGCAGTACTTC.

V usage is TRBV5-8 and J usage is TRBJ2-5, with 15 bases lining up with TRBD2. This CDR3 has 17 residues. CDR1 is SGHTS, CDR2 YDEGEE, per germline. Unmatched junction bases numbered 7, after V lost 4 bases and J lost 3 bases. CDR3 bases: TGTGCCAGCAGCCCCGGACTAGCGGGAGGGCCGAAAGAGACCCAGTACTTC. Its protein is CASSPGLAGGPKETQYF.

The chain recombines TRBV28 with TRBJ1-1; D is ambiguous. Trimming removed 1 base from V and 0 bases from J, with 15 bases in between. This CDR3 comprises 17 residues. CDR1 MDHEN and CDR2 SYDVKM come from the germline V gene. CDR3 DNA sequence: TGTGCCAGCAGTTTATCGGCACTATGGAGCTTGAACACTGAAGCTTTCTTT. It codes for CASSLSALWSLNTEAFF.

The rearrangement links TRBV4-3 to TRBJ2-7, with 10 bases fitting TRBD1. Trimming at V came to 4 bases and at J to 4 bases, leaving 10 bases not matched to a gene. In germline, CDR1 is LGHNA, CDR2 YSLEER. CDR3 size: 16 residues. CDR3 region: CASSLPLRDRGYEQYF. CDR3 DNA: TGCGCCAGCAGCCTCCCGCTCCGGGACAGGGGTTACGAGCAGTACTTC.

The chain links TRBV5-6 to TRBJ1-3; D remains unclear. Trimming shortened V by 0 bases and J by 2 bases, and 6 bases separated the two germline ends. CDR1 and CDR2 (germline): SGHDT, YYEEEE. The CDR3 extends over 14 amino acids. The CDR3: CASSLAPAGNTIYF. The DNA of the CDR3 is TGTGCCAGCAGCTTGGCCCCAGCTGGAAACACCATATATTTT. Full variable domain (rest looked up from reference TRBV5-6 and TRBJ1-3): DAGVTQSPTHLIKTRGQQVTLRCSPKSGHDTVSWYQQALGQGPQFIFQYYEEEERQRGNFPDRFSGHQFPNYSSELNVNALLLGDSALYLCASSLAPAGNTIYFGEGSWLTVV.

The chain employs TRBV6-6 and TRBJ2-1; the match to TRBD2 covers 7 bases. The CDR3 length is 15 residues. The trim removed 7 bases at V and 7 bases at J, leaving 13 bases unmatched. CDR1 is MNHNY, CDR2 SVGAGI, per germline (reference sequence). The DNA of the CDR3 is TGTGCCAGCACCTTCGGGGGGAGTGGGGGAAATGAGCAGTTCTTC. Its translation is CASTFGGSGGNEQFF.

The table lists this clone with a count of one. The genes are TRBV27 and TRBJ1-1; D gene ambiguous. The CDR3 has 18 amino acids. CDR1 MNHEY and CDR2 SMNVEV come from the germline V gene (reference sequence). Between the trimmed V and J ends, which lost 3 bases and 0 bases, there was a span of 20 bases. The CDR3 DNA is TGTGCCAGCAGTTTCGGGTCGGACGGGGTACTCTTGAACACTGAAGCTTTCTTT. The encoded protein is CASSFGSDGVLLNTEAFF.